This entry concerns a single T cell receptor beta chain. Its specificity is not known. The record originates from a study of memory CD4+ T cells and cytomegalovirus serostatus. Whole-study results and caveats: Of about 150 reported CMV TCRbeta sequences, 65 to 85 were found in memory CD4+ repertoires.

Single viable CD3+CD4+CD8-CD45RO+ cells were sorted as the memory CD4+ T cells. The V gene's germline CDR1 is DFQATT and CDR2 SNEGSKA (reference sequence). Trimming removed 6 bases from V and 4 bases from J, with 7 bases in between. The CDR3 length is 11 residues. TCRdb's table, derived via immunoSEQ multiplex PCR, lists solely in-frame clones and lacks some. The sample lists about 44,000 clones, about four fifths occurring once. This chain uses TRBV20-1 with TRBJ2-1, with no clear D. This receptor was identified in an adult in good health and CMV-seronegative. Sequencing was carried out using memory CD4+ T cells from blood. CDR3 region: CSAHAYNEQFF. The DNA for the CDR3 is TGCAGTGCCCATGCGTACAATGAGCAGTTCTTC.